Presented here are 26 T cell receptor beta chains from one specimen sequenced in a study of blood T cell repertoires in COVID-19. The assay was immunoSEQ multiplex PCR, and TCRdb's table has in-frame clones only and misses some. The top ten hold 1.7% of the sample, which has around 280,000 clones, 75% to 90% seen once. The specimen was PBMCs or T cells enriched from blood (not recorded which). The receptor source for this set is a woman in her thirties or forties who had recovered from COVID-19.

The chain couples TRBV6-5 to TRBJ2-6, with D unclear. From germline, CDR1 is MNHEY and CDR2 SVGAGI. This CDR3 has 15 amino acids. Trimming pared 0 bases from V and 0 bases from J, leaving 3 bases between. The CDR3 sequence is CASSYSYSGANVLTF. CDR3 DNA sequence: TGTGCCAGCAGTTACTCGTACTCTGGGGCCAACGTCCTGACTTTC.

The V and J genes are TRBV9 and TRBJ2-3, with 9 nucleotides matching TRBD2. CDR1 is SGDLS and CDR2 is YYNGEE in the germline V gene. The CDR3 extends over 15 amino acids. The ends lost 4 bases at V and 1 base at J; junction bases unmatched: 4. The CDR3 region has the DNA TGTGCCAGCAGCAAGCGGACTAGCGGCACAGATACGCAGTATTTT. As protein: CASSKRTSGTDTQYF.

V is TRBV19 and J is TRBJ1-2, with 10 bases aligning to TRBD1. This CDR3 spans 14 amino acids. Per germline, CDR1 LNHDA and CDR2 SQIVND (reference sequence). Trimming cost V 3 bases and J 4 bases; bases outside gene matches: 2. The CDR3 DNA is TGTGCCAGTAGTATCGGGACAGGGGCCTATGGCTACACCTTC. Residues: CASSIGTGAYGYTF.

This clone was picked up one time. This chain uses TRBV29-1 with TRBJ1-1; unclear D gene. This CDR3 is built from 12 residues. Germline assignment: CDR1 SQVTM and CDR2 ANQGSEA. Trimming removed 5 bases at V and 4 bases at J, with 11 bases between. CDR3 sequence (DNA): TGCAGCGTTCGGTACGGGTTCACTGAAGCTTTCTTT. This encodes CSVRYGFTEAFF.

This rearrangement joins TRBV10-3 to TRBJ2-1; D is unclear. Germline CDR1 reads ENHRY; CDR2 reads SYGVKD. The CDR3 contains 12 residues. Between the trimmed V and J ends, which lost 8 bases and 6 bases, there was a span of 11 bases. The CDR3 region has the DNA TGTGCCATCGGGCTACCAGGCAATGAGCAGTTCTTC. This gives the protein CAIGLPGNEQFF.

This chain joins TRBV27 and TRBJ1-2; 8 bases map to TRBD1. Germline V gene lookup returns CDR1 MNHEY and CDR2 SMNVEV (reference sequence). This CDR3 contains 15 residues. Losses at the gene ends were 6 bases for V and 8 bases for J; bases not matched to a gene: 14. This CDR3 is CASRVTGALSRGYTF. The DNA of the CDR3 is TGTGCCAGCAGGGTGACAGGGGCCCTTTCTAGGGGCTACACCTTC.

This clone was found once. The genes are TRBV6-1 and TRBJ1-6; 10 nucleotides align to TRBD1. CDR1 is MNHNS, CDR2 SASEGT, per germline. The ends lost 4 bases at V and 6 bases at J; junction bases unmatched: 9. The CDR3 is 17 residues long. CDR3 in amino acids: CASSVTGTGATNSPLHF. In DNA form, the CDR3 reads TGTGCCAGCAGTGTGACCGGGACAGGGGCCACTAATTCACCCCTCCACTTT.

The chain links TRBV25-1 to TRBJ2-1; 12 nucleotides match TRBD2. Germline trimming cut 6 bases from V and 8 bases from J; bases unmatched to any gene: 5. Germline V gives CDR1 MGHDK, CDR2 SYGVNS. The CDR3 covers 14 residues. CDR3 amino acids: CASRGLAGIHEQFF. CDR3 DNA: TGTGCCAGCAGAGGACTAGCGGGGATCCATGAGCAGTTCTTC.

The sample holds one count of this clone. The chain couples TRBV7-2 to TRBJ2-7, with D unresolved. The CDR3 has 14 amino acids. Trimming removed 4 bases at V and 2 bases at J, with 12 bases between. The germline V gene has CDR1 SGHTA and CDR2 FQGNSA. The CDR3 coding sequence is TGTGCCAGCAGCTCTCCCGCGGAAACCTACGAGCAGTACTTC. It specifies CASSSPAETYEQYF.

This chain links TRBV12-3 or TRBV12-4 with TRBJ1-5, with a weak D call TRBD1 (5 bases). The CDR3 covers 12 residues. Trimming removed 3 bases from V and 7 bases from J, with 7 bases in between. CDR3 coding DNA: TGTGCCAGCAGTTTCGGGGGGCAGCCCCAGCATTTT. Amino acid sequence: CASSFGGQPQHF.

V usage is TRBV5-1 and J usage is TRBJ2-3; 8 bases fit TRBD1. CDR3 length: 15 residues. CDR1 is SGHRS and CDR2 is YFSETQ in the germline V gene. V lost 0 bases, J lost 7 bases, and 7 bases stayed unmatched. The CDR3 here is CASSLGRGRGNTQYF. For the CDR3, the DNA is TGCGCCAGCAGCTTGGGCAGGGGGCGTGGGAATACGCAGTATTTT.

The genes are TRBV27 and TRBJ1-2; D may be TRBD1 (6 bases). The V end lost 6 bases, the J end lost 0 bases, and 14 bases lay between the germline ends. Germline V lookup: CDR1 MNHEY, CDR2 SMNVEV (reference sequence). The CDR3 has 15 residues. CDR3: CASSPRTETNYGYTF. The CDR3 nucleotides are TGTGCCAGCAGCCCTAGGACAGAAACTAACTATGGCTACACCTTC.

Turning to this clone: The identical CDR3 is also encoded by other nucleotide sequences in the sample. CDR3 coding DNA: TGTGCCAGCAGCTCCACATCCTACAATGAGCAGTTCTTC. It specifies CASSSTSYNEQFF. The rearrangement uses TRBV7-3 and TRBJ2-1; no definite D call. V shed 4 bases and J shed 1 base, with 5 bases lying between them. The germline CDR1 and CDR2 sequences are SGHTA and FQGTGA. The CDR3 is 13 residues long.

The sample holds one count of this clone. The CDR3 region is CASSLAGYEQYF. CDR3 nucleotide sequence: TGTGCCAGCAGCTTAGCAGGGTACGAGCAGTACTTC. The chain recombines TRBV11-2 with TRBJ2-7; perhaps TRBD1 as D (5 bases). Germline CDR1 and CDR2: SGHAT and FQNNGV. This CDR3 is built from 12 residues. Trimming left V 1 base short and J 4 bases short, with 5 bases between. Full variable domain (rest looked up from reference TRBV11-2 and TRBJ2-7): EAGVAQSPRYKIIEKRQSVAFWCNPISGHATLYWYQQILGQGPKLLIQFQNNGVVDDSQLPKDRFSAERLKGVDSTLKIQPAKLEDSAVYLCASSLAGYEQYFGPGTRLTVT.

This clone was observed a few times. The gene calls are TRBV7-9 and TRBJ1-3; 7 bases fit TRBD1. V dropped 8 bases and J dropped 1; count of bases not matched to a gene: 5. This CDR3 is 14 amino acids long. Germline CDR1 SEHNR, CDR2 FQNEAQ (reference sequence). The CDR3 coding sequence is TGTGCCAGCTTAGACAGGGCGTCTGGAAACACCATATATTTT. It specifies CASLDRASGNTIYF.

This chain connects TRBV18 to TRBJ2-5; 8 positions match TRBD2. Germline V gene sequence: CDR1 KGHSH, CDR2 LQKENI. The CDR3 is made up of 15 amino acids. The trim removed 3 bases at V and 2 bases at J, leaving 5 bases unmatched. The CDR3 coding sequence is TGTGCCAGCTCACCCGCGGGGGGTGTGCAAGAGACCCAGTACTTC. The encoded protein is CASSPAGGVQETQYF.

The table lists this clone with a count of one. CDR3 residues: CASCGGCGKLFF. As DNA, the CDR3 is TGCGCTAGTTGCGGGGGATGTGGAAAACTGTTTTTT. The chain uses TRBV23-1 and TRBJ1-4, with D tentatively TRBD1 (5 bases). TRBV23-1 is flagged as an ORF with uncertain function. This CDR3 region has 12 residues.

The CDR3 region has the DNA TGTGCCAGCAGCCCAGCCGGAGGAGGGTTCTCCGAGCAGTACTTC. This translates into CASSPAGGGFSEQYF. The chain joins TRBV5-6 to TRBJ2-7, with D possibly TRBD2 on 6 matching bases. V was cut by 4 bases and J by 6 bases, with 20 bases left in between. The germline CDR1 and CDR2 sequences are SGHDT and YYEEEE. This CDR3 spans 15 amino acids.

CDR3 nucleotides: TGTGCCAGCAGCTTACGGACCGGGACTAGTCCCCTCGAGCAGTACTTC. Translating gives CASSLRTGTSPLEQYF. This sequence joins TRBV21-1 and TRBJ2-7; the DNA was not used to check the table's D call, TRBD2. TRBV21-1 is tagged as a pseudogene. The CDR3 runs to 16 residues.

This chain connects TRBV5-6 to TRBJ2-4; the D gene is possibly TRBD2 (6 bases). Trimming left V 2 bases short and J 4 bases short, with 10 bases between. The CDR3 runs 14 residues. Germline V gene sequence: CDR1 SGHDT, CDR2 YYEEEE. Here the CDR3 reads CASSFSGRKNIQYF. Written as DNA, the CDR3 is TGTGCCAGCAGCTTTAGCGGCAGGAAAAACATTCAGTACTTC.

The CDR3, as DNA: TGTGCCAGTAGTATGTGGTCCGGGAGCCAATACAATGAGCAGTTCTTC. Its translation: CASSMWSGSQYNEQFF. This chain joins TRBV19 and TRBJ2-1; possibly TRBD2 for D (6 bases). The CDR3 runs to 16 residues. Germline V gives CDR1 LNHDA, CDR2 SQIVND (reference sequence). Trimming cost V 3 bases and J 4 bases, with 16 bases left between them.

The CDR3, as DNA: TGTGCCAGTAGAAGGACAGGGGAAGAAAAACTGTTTTTT. It yields the protein CASRRTGEEKLFF. The chain employs TRBV19 and TRBJ1-4; TRBD1 aligns across 9 bases. The CDR3 consists of 13 residues. V dropped 6 bases and J dropped 8; count of bases not matched to a gene: 4. The germline V gene encodes CDR1 LNHDA and CDR2 SQIVND (reference sequence).

The V gene is TRBV29-1, the J gene TRBJ1-6, with 8 bases identical to TRBD1. The J segment lost 13 bases and the V segment lost 3 bases, leaving 8 bases of the junction unmatched. In germline, CDR1 is SQVTM, CDR2 ANQGSEA. This CDR3 region has 13 residues. As DNA, the CDR3 is TGCAGCGTTGAGATCGACAGGGGAGATCCCCTCCACTTT. Its translation: CSVEIDRGDPLHF.

The chain links TRBV5-4 to TRBJ2-2, with 8 bases aligning to TRBD2. The germline V gene encodes CDR1 SGHNT and CDR2 YYREEE (reference sequence). Trimming at V came to 0 bases and at J to 5 bases, leaving 6 bases not matched to a gene. The CDR3 is 16 amino acids. DNA of the CDR3: TGTGCCAGCAGCTTGGGGGGACTAGGAGGGACCGGGGAGCTGTTTTTT. Protein: CASSLGGLGGTGELFF.

This chain uses TRBV7-2 with TRBJ2-1; 9 positions match TRBD1. CDR1 is SGHTA, CDR2 FQGNSA, per germline. Trimming cost V 4 bases and J 7 bases; bases outside gene matches: 11. CDR3 length: 16 amino acids. CDR3 sequence (DNA): TGTGCCAGCAGCTACCCAGGACAGGGGATCTATAATGAGCAGTTCTTC. Its translation is CASSYPGQGIYNEQFF.

This clone turned up a few times. The chain recombines TRBV30 with TRBJ1-3; 8 positions agree with TRBD1. The CDR3 totals 14 residues. V was clipped by 2 bases and J by 1 base; unmatched bases: 1. The germline gives CDR1 GTSNPN, CDR2 SVGIG (reference sequence). DNA for the CDR3: TGTGCCTGGAGTACAGGGGGGTCTGGAAACACCATATATTTT. Its protein is CAWSTGGSGNTIYF.